The clone carrying this T cell receptor beta chain was found once. The same CDR3 also results from other DNA sequences found in this sample. V was shortened by 2 bases and J by 5 bases, with 12 bases between the two germline ends. This CDR3 region has 14 residues. Germline assignment: CDR1 LNHDA and CDR2 SQIVND (reference sequence). This sample was included in a study of control samples from healthy donors and cancer patients. Produced via immunoSEQ multiplex PCR; TCRdb's table is partial and in-frame only. The sample shows about 100,000 clones, approximately 93% of them seen only once. This sequence was found in a man younger than 30 in good health. Source material: blood. V usage is TRBV19 and J usage is TRBJ1-1; D is perhaps TRBD1 (6 bases). This CDR3 is CASSIPGGGTEAFF. The CDR3 coding sequence is TGTGCCAGTAGTATACCGGGGGGCGGAACTGAAGCTTTCTTT.